Below, 8 T cell receptor beta chains from the same sample are listed, as sequenced in a study of blood T cells in healthy people across ages. With a J-beta primer mix and a sample-barcoded 5' primer, a second PCR ran about 7 to 11 cycles. Each CDR3 protein is one row after TCRdb ran MiXCR on the 5' RACE reads. The repertoire has about 720,000 distinct CDR3 sequences, 20% to 25% of them found once; the top ten carry less than 25%. The sequencing sample was made of blood. These receptor sequences come from a man aged 65 to 85 in good health.

The chain recombines TRBV5-1 with TRBJ2-5; unclear D gene. V was pared by 0 bases and J by 2 bases, with 11 bases between. The CDR3 spans 15 residues. CDR1 is SGHRS, CDR2 YFSETQ, per germline. The DNA for the CDR3 is TGCGCCAGCAGCTTGGAGGCGGCGAGACAAGAGACCCAGTACTTC. This codes for CASSLEAARQETQYF.

This clonotype was seen a handful of times. This chain connects TRBV20-1 to TRBJ1-4; unclear D gene. CDR3 length: 12 residues. The V gene's germline CDR1 is DFQATT and CDR2 SNEGSKA (reference sequence). The germline V and J ends were trimmed by 6 bases and 5 bases, with 10 bases remaining between them. CDR3 bases: TGCAGTGCCCGGGTCCGGAATGAAAAACTGTTTTTT. It yields the protein CSARVRNEKLFF.

The chain recombines TRBV7-9 with TRBJ1-4; possibly TRBD1 for D (5 bases). CDR3 size: 14 residues. Per the germline V gene, CDR1 is SEHNR and CDR2 is FQNEAQ (reference sequence). Trimming removed 7 bases from V and 3 bases from J, with 12 bases in between. CDR3 in DNA: TGTGCCAGCAACCCGGGGGGTGCTAATGAAAAACTGTTTTTT. Amino acids: CASNPGGANEKLFF.

The V and J genes are TRBV9 and TRBJ2-3; 9 nucleotides agree with TRBD2. CDR1 and CDR2 from the germline V gene are SGDLS and YYNGEE. V shed 0 bases, J shed 4 bases, and the junction held 6 bases outside the gene matches. This CDR3 is 16 amino acids long. This CDR3 reads CASSVEASGNPDTQYF. Written as DNA, the CDR3 is TGTGCCAGCAGCGTAGAGGCTAGCGGGAACCCAGATACGCAGTATTTT. The whole variable domain, filled in from reference TRBV9 and TRBJ2-3, reads DSGVTQTPKHLITATGQRVTLRCSPRSGDLSVYWYQQSLDQGLQFLIQYYNGEERAKGNILERFSAQQFPDLHSELNLSSLELGDSALYFCASSVEASGNPDTQYFGPGTRLTVL.

The chain employs TRBV2 and TRBJ1-2; D not resolved. Germline values: CDR1 SNHLY, CDR2 FYNNEI. V dropped 2 bases and J dropped 5 bases, with 9 bases sitting between them. This CDR3 is built from 13 residues. CDR3 sequence reads: CASSEIRGYGYTF. In DNA form, the CDR3 reads TGTGCCAGCAGTGAAATTCGGGGATATGGCTACACCTTC.

The table lists this clonotype with a few counts. CDR3 in amino acids: CASSLNGFNQPQHF. CDR3 sequence (DNA): TGCGCCAGCAGCCTGAACGGGTTCAATCAGCCCCAGCATTTT. The J gene is TRBJ1-5, the V gene TRBV5-1, with unresolved D. Between the trimmed V and J ends, which lost 4 bases and 3 bases, there was a span of 11 bases. Per the germline V gene, CDR1 is SGHRS and CDR2 is YFSETQ. This CDR3 has 14 residues.

The V call is TRBV20-1, the J call TRBJ2-7; a possible D gene is TRBD1 (6 bases). CDR3 length equals 15 residues. Deletions cut 2 bases from V and 6 bases from J, with 20 bases between. CDR1 is DFQATT, CDR2 SNEGSKA, per germline (reference sequence). In nucleotides, the CDR3 is TGCAGTGCTAGACTGGGGACATCCTTCGGGCTCGAGCAGTACTTC. Translating gives CSARLGTSFGLEQYF.

V is TRBV7-3 and J is TRBJ2-6; 8 bases match TRBD2. J was trimmed by 4 bases and V by 0 bases; bases with no gene match: 11. Germline V CDR1 and CDR2: SGHTA, FQGTGA. The CDR3 contains 19 residues. For the CDR3, the DNA is TGTGCCAGCAGCTTAACGGGACCGGGACTAGTACCCGGGGCCAACGTCCTGACTTTC. It is translated as CASSLTGPGLVPGANVLTF.